This TCR beta chain came from a study of blood T cells in healthy people across ages. The germline CDR1 and CDR2 sequences are MDHEN and SYDVKM. After removal of 5 bases from V and 10 bases from J, the junction contained 8 bases not matched to a gene. CDR3 length equals 14 residues. A J-beta primer mix and a sample-barcoded 5' primer were used in a second PCR of about 6 to 12 cycles. TCRdb re-called the 5' RACE reads with MiXCR, one entry per CDR3 protein. The repertoire holds just under 550,000 distinct CDR3 sequences, with approximately 25% as singletons. The same data also went into a second study, on T cells of mothers and their children. That work states: The analysis detected no persistent microchimeric T cell clones.

The sequence came from a boy aged 5-17 years in good health. The chain has TRBV28 and TRBJ2-3; 11 positions agree with TRBD2. Sequenced sample: blood. The CDR3 nucleotides are TGTGCCAGCAGTCCCTTAGCGGGAGGGGATGCGCAGTATTTT. Protein: CASSPLAGGDAQYF.